Each of the 31 T cell receptor beta chains below was sequenced from the same sample in a study of T cell changes during pregnancy in multiple sclerosis. Assay used: immunoSEQ multiplex PCR; TCRdb lists only in-frame clones, some missing. The sample records around 39,000 clones, around 93% being singletons. This specimen consisted of CD8+ T cells from peripheral blood mononuclear cells, obtained before pregnancy. These receptors came from a female donor with multiple sclerosis, enrolled in a pregnancy study.

The chain joins TRBV19 to TRBJ1-1; no firm D call. The germline gives CDR1 LNHDA, CDR2 SQIVND (reference sequence). CDR3 length: 13 amino acids. The V end was cut by 6 bases, the J end by 0 bases, with 8 bases between. In DNA form, the CDR3 reads TGTGCCAGTAGCCTAAAATTGAACACTGAAGCTTTCTTT. It encodes CASSLKLNTEAFF.

The chain uses TRBV6-6 and TRBJ2-7; D not resolved. This CDR3 has 14 residues. The V gene lost 6 bases and the J gene lost 0 bases, with 12 bases spanning the gap. Looked up from germline, CDR1 is MNHNY and CDR2 is SVGAGI (reference sequence). CDR3 loop: CASSPAAASYEQYF. DNA for the CDR3: TGTGCCAGCAGCCCGGCGGCAGCCTCCTACGAGCAGTACTTC.

The rearrangement uses TRBV27 and TRBJ2-5; TRBD2 aligns across 7 bases. CDR1 MNHEY and CDR2 SMNVEV come from the germline V gene (reference sequence). With V trimmed by 3 bases and J by 2 bases, 3 bases remained unmatched. CDR3 length: 14 amino acids. In DNA, the CDR3 is TGTGCCAGCAGTTTGAGGCGGGGGCAAGAGACCCAGTACTTC. This gives the protein CASSLRRGQETQYF.

V usage is TRBV27 and J usage is TRBJ1-4; tentatively, D is TRBD1 (5 bases). The length of the CDR3 is 17 residues. The V gene lost 4 bases and the J gene lost 5 bases, with 20 bases spanning the gap. Germline CDR1 reads MNHEY; CDR2 reads SMNVEV (reference sequence). The CDR3 loop is CASSSFWSRQKNEKLFF. The CDR3 bases are TGTGCCAGCAGTTCTTTTTGGTCTAGACAGAAAAATGAAAAACTGTTTTTT.

CDR3 in DNA: TGTGCCAGCAGCTCCGCGGGCAGGGCTAGCGGGTTCTCCTACGAGCAGTACTTC. Amino acid sequence: CASSSAGRASGFSYEQYF. The chain carries TRBV7-2 and TRBJ2-7; 8 nucleotides line up with TRBD2. Germline values: CDR1 SGHTA, CDR2 FQGNSA. Trimming at V came to 4 bases and at J to 0 bases, leaving 14 bases not matched to a gene. This CDR3 contains 18 residues.

This clone was counted once. This chain joins TRBV7-9 and TRBJ2-7, with 11 positions matching TRBD1. Germline assignment: CDR1 SEHNR and CDR2 FQNEAQ (reference sequence). Trimming at V came to 10 bases and at J to 2 bases, leaving 10 bases not matched to a gene. The CDR3 totals 15 residues. CDR3 amino acids: CATYEGQGETYEQYF. In nucleotides, the CDR3 is TGTGCCACATACGAGGGACAGGGGGAAACCTACGAGCAGTACTTC.

The chain uses TRBV18 and TRBJ2-1, with a weak D call TRBD2 (7 bases). V lost 0 bases and J lost 7, with 19 bases in between. This CDR3 is built from 17 residues. CDR1 is KGHSH and CDR2 is LQKENI in the germline V gene. CDR3 amino acids: CASSPPVGGGAWNEQFF. In DNA form, the CDR3 reads TGTGCCAGCTCACCACCGGTGGGGGGGGGCGCTTGGAATGAGCAGTTCTTC. The full variable domain, with the rest looked up from reference TRBV18 and TRBJ2-1, is NAGVMQNPRHLVRRRGQEARLRCSPMKGHSHVYWYRQLPEEGLKFMVYLQKENIIDESGMPKERFSAEFPKEGPSILRIQQVVRGDSAAYFCASSPPVGGGAWNEQFFGPGTRLTVL.

The rearrangement links TRBV11-2 to TRBJ2-3; the D gene is possibly TRBD2 (5 bases). The germline V gene has CDR1 SGHAT and CDR2 FQNNGV. The V end lost 3 bases, the J end lost 1 base, and 11 bases lay between the germline ends. The CDR3 extends over 15 amino acids. CDR3 coding DNA: TGTGCCAGCAGCTTCGGCGGGCGGGGCACAGATACGCAGTATTTT. Encoded protein: CASSFGGRGTDTQYF. The whole variable domain, filled in from reference TRBV11-2 and TRBJ2-3, reads EAGVAQSPRYKIIEKRQSVAFWCNPISGHATLYWYQQILGQGPKLLIQFQNNGVVDDSQLPKDRFSAERLKGVDSTLKIQPAKLEDSAVYLCASSFGGRGTDTQYFGPGTRLTVL.

The gene calls are TRBV12-5 and TRBJ2-5; 10 nucleotides match TRBD2. V was pared by 2 bases and J by 5 bases, with 8 bases of the junction left unmatched. CDR3 length equals 16 residues. In germline, CDR1 is LGHNT, CDR2 FRNRAP. The chain's CDR3 is CASGLRLAGARETQYF. The CDR3 DNA sequence: TGTGCTAGTGGTTTGAGGCTAGCGGGAGCTCGTGAGACCCAGTACTTC.

V and J are TRBV27 and TRBJ2-5, with 7 bases fitting TRBD1. The trim removed 6 bases at V and 4 bases at J, leaving 11 bases unmatched. The CDR3 contains 15 residues. Germline V CDR1 and CDR2: MNHEY, SMNVEV (reference sequence). This chain's CDR3 is CASSLDRTAVETQYF. The CDR3 DNA is TGTGCCAGCAGCCTGGACAGGACCGCGGTAGAGACCCAGTACTTC.

This chain uses TRBV29-1 with TRBJ1-2; 10 bases map to TRBD1. CDR1 SQVTM and CDR2 ANQGSEA come from the germline V gene. V lost 0 bases and J lost 7; bases outside the gene matches: 14. This CDR3 is built from 17 residues. CDR3 nucleotides: TGCAGCGTTGAAGATTACACCCGGGACAGGGGCGCGATTGGCTACACCTTC. It encodes CSVEDYTRDRGAIGYTF.

The chain couples TRBV9 to TRBJ2-7, with a tentative D call TRBD2 (7 bases). V lost 0 bases and J 7 bases, leaving 17 bases between the germline ends. In germline, CDR1 is SGDLS, CDR2 YYNGEE. This CDR3 contains 15 residues. CDR3 nucleotide sequence: TGTGCCAGCAGCGTAGGACAGGCGGGAGTGGGGGAGCAGTACTTC. Its protein is CASSVGQAGVGEQYF.

In this sample, this clone turned up a few times. The chain couples TRBV7-9 to TRBJ1-6; TRBD1 matches 7 bases. Germline CDR1 is SEHNR and CDR2 is FQNEAQ (reference sequence). The V gene end was trimmed by 4 bases and the J gene end by 9 bases; junction bases not matched to a gene: 18. CDR3 length: 18 residues. This CDR3 reads CASSSPRNGTERGSPLHF. CDR3 sequence (DNA): TGTGCCAGCAGCTCGCCGCGGAACGGGACAGAGAGAGGTTCACCCCTCCACTTT. Full variable domain (missing parts from reference TRBV7-9 and TRBJ1-6): DTGVSQNPRHKITKRGQNVTFRCDPISEHNRLYWYRQTLGQGPEFLTYFQNEAQLEKSRLLSDRFSAERPKGSFSTLEIQRTEQGDSAMYLCASSSPRNGTERGSPLHFGNGTRLTVT.

This clone was detected only once. The rearrangement joins TRBV5-1 to TRBJ2-7, with D maybe TRBD2 (5 bases). V lost 0 bases and J lost 3, with 13 bases in between. CDR1 and CDR2 from the germline V gene are SGHRS and YFSETQ. This CDR3 contains 15 residues. The CDR3, as DNA: TGCGCCAGCAGCTTGGCCCGGACCGGGAACTACGAGCAGTACTTC. Translated, it gives CASSLARTGNYEQYF.

This chain joins TRBV15 and TRBJ2-3; D might be TRBD2 (5 bases). The CDR3 has 13 amino acids. Germline V gene data show CDR1 as LNHNV and CDR2 as YYDKDF (reference sequence). Between the trimmed V and J ends, which lost 0 bases and 5 bases, there was a span of 6 bases. The CDR3 protein is CATSRDAGDTQYF. In DNA form, the CDR3 reads TGTGCCACCAGCAGAGATGCGGGAGATACGCAGTATTTT.

V is TRBV6-5 and J is TRBJ2-2; D remains ambiguous. V was pared by 7 bases and J by 1 base, with 10 bases between. The CDR3 length is 14 residues. Germline V gives CDR1 MNHEY, CDR2 SVGAGI. The CDR3 loop reads CASTRRLNTGELFF. Written as DNA, the CDR3 is TGTGCCAGCACCAGAAGATTGAACACCGGGGAGCTGTTTTTT.

Turning to this clone: An end of the junction does not agree with germline; a read error may underlie this. The chain joins TRBV12-5 to TRBJ2-2; tentatively, D is TRBD2 (5 bases). The CDR3 contains 13 residues. CDR1 and CDR2 from the germline V gene are LGHNT and FRNRAP. The DNA of the CDR3 is TGTGCTAGTGCTTTGGCCGGGGCCGGGGAGCTGTTTTTT. As protein: CASALAGAGELFF.

This clone was detected a few times. This sequence joins TRBV6-4 and TRBJ2-3; D is unresolved. The CDR3 contains 14 residues. Germline V gives CDR1 MRHNA, CDR2 SNTAGT. V was trimmed by 0 bases and J by 0 bases, leaving 4 bases between them. In nucleotides, the CDR3 is TGTGCCAGCAGTGACTCTGGCAGCACAGATACGCAGTATTTT. As protein: CASSDSGSTDTQYF.

V and J are TRBV27 and TRBJ2-7; 7 nucleotides agree with TRBD2. The germline V gene has CDR1 MNHEY and CDR2 SMNVEV (reference sequence). Trimming removed 3 bases from V and 4 bases from J; junction bases left unmatched: 6. The CDR3 is 14 residues long. The CDR3 sequence: CASSFRSGGYEQYF. The CDR3 DNA sequence: TGTGCCAGCAGTTTCCGGTCGGGGGGATACGAGCAGTACTTC.

This chain links TRBV27 with TRBJ1-6; 10 bases match TRBD1. The CDR3 is made up of 17 amino acids. Germline CDR1 and CDR2: MNHEY and SMNVEV (reference sequence). The junction had 9 bases not matched to a gene; V was cut back by 2 bases and J by 8 bases. In DNA form, the CDR3 reads TGTGCCAGCAGTTTACCCCCGGGACAGGGGAGGCATTCACCCCTCCACTTT. Its protein product is CASSLPPGQGRHSPLHF.

This chain uses TRBV27 with TRBJ1-1; 11 positions match TRBD1. The CDR3 is 14 residues long. The junction had 9 bases not matched to a gene; V was cut back by 7 bases and J by 8 bases. Germline V gives CDR1 MNHEY, CDR2 SMNVEV (reference sequence). CDR3 sequence: CASTGTGGRREAFF. CDR3 bases: TGTGCCAGCACCGGGACAGGGGGGCGAAGGGAAGCTTTCTTT.

The genes are TRBV9 and TRBJ2-1; D not certain. Germline values: CDR1 SGDLS, CDR2 YYNGEE. V gave up 0 bases and J gave up 5 bases, with 9 bases separating them. CDR3 length: 14 amino acids. Here the CDR3 reads CASSVDARNNEQFF. CDR3 nucleotide sequence: TGTGCCAGCAGCGTAGATGCGCGGAACAATGAGCAGTTCTTC.

The chain has TRBV4-1 and TRBJ2-3; D uncertain. V lost 1 base to trimming and J lost 4 bases, with 9 bases between them. CDR3 length: 14 amino acids. The germline CDR1 and CDR2 sequences are MGHRA and YSYEKL. CDR3 sequence reads: CASSQGLSADTQYF. The CDR3 region has the DNA TGCGCCAGCAGCCAAGGTCTAAGCGCAGATACGCAGTATTTT.

The rearrangement links TRBV18 to TRBJ2-2; 8 nucleotides align to TRBD1. The CDR3 has 18 amino acids. The germline CDR1 and CDR2 sequences are KGHSH and LQKENI. J gave up 1 base and V 6 bases, and 13 bases lay outside the gene matches. The CDR3 loop reads CASSILPTGQENTGELFF. The CDR3 DNA reads TGTGCCAGCTCGATCCTACCAACGGGACAGGAGAACACCGGGGAGCTGTTTTTT. Complete variable domain (other parts from reference TRBV18 and TRBJ2-2): NAGVMQNPRHLVRRRGQEARLRCSPMKGHSHVYWYRQLPEEGLKFMVYLQKENIIDESGMPKERFSAEFPKEGPSILRIQQVVRGDSAAYFCASSILPTGQENTGELFFGEGSRLTVL.

The chain has TRBV4-2 and TRBJ2-1, with unresolved D. CDR3 length: 14 amino acids. Germline lookup yields CDR1 LGHNA and CDR2 YNFKEQ. V was clipped by 1 base and J by 5 bases, with 9 bases between them. This CDR3 is CASSQGPTHNEQFF. As DNA, the CDR3 is TGTGCCAGCAGCCAAGGCCCTACTCACAATGAGCAGTTCTTC.

The rearrangement uses TRBV10-3 and TRBJ1-2; D ambiguous. This CDR3 comprises 15 residues. Trimming removed 1 base at V and 1 base at J, with 10 bases between. CDR1 ENHRY and CDR2 SYGVKD come from the germline V gene. The CDR3 loop reads CAISELSGFNYGYTF. The CDR3 DNA follows: TGTGCCATCAGTGAGTTGTCGGGGTTTAACTATGGCTACACCTTC.

The chain combines TRBV27 with TRBJ2-7; a weak D match, TRBD2 (6 bases). The germline V gene encodes CDR1 MNHEY and CDR2 SMNVEV (reference sequence). V was trimmed by 0 bases and J by 3 bases, leaving 15 bases between them. This CDR3 is 16 amino acids long. CDR3 coding DNA: TGTGCCAGCAGTTTATCCCGCCGTGGGGGAGGCTACGAGCAGTACTTC. It specifies CASSLSRRGGGYEQYF.

The chain uses TRBV7-6 and TRBJ1-5; TRBD1 might be the D (5 bases). This CDR3 comprises 13 residues. In germline, CDR1 is SGHVS, CDR2 FNYEAQ. Trimming took 0 bases from V and 6 from J, leaving 6 bases between them. The chain's CDR3 is CASSLAGGQPQHF. CDR3 in DNA: TGTGCCAGCAGCTTAGCGGGGGGTCAGCCCCAGCATTTT.

The chain joins TRBV2 to TRBJ1-1, with unresolved D. The germline gives CDR1 SNHLY, CDR2 FYNNEI. This CDR3 region has 12 residues. The V end was cut by 4 bases, the J end by 7 bases, with 10 bases between. As DNA, the CDR3 is TGTGCCAGCAGTGGGCAGTATGATGAAGCTTTCTTT. Protein product: CASSGQYDEAFF.

The V call is TRBV13, the J call TRBJ2-1; TRBD1 matches 12 bases. V dropped 4 bases and J dropped 5; count of bases not matched to a gene: 3. This CDR3 spans 15 amino acids. Per germline, CDR1 PRHDT and CDR2 FYEKMQ (reference sequence). The CDR3: CASSSRDRGHNEQFF. The CDR3 DNA follows: TGTGCCAGCAGCTCCAGGGACAGGGGGCACAATGAGCAGTTCTTC.

The chain recombines TRBV29-1 with TRBJ2-7, with a weak D call TRBD2 (6 bases). Germline V gene data show CDR1 as SQVTM and CDR2 as ANQGSEA. The CDR3 extends over 14 amino acids. Trimming cost V 4 bases and J 3 bases, with 16 bases left between them. CDR3 DNA sequence: TGCAGCGTTGGGCGGAGCGGGCCAAACTACGAGCAGTACTTC. Protein: CSVGRSGPNYEQYF.